The rows below give T cell receptor beta chains drawn from one sample of a study of CD8 T cells in ankylosing spondylitis. TCRdb re-called the 5' RACE reads with MiXCR, one entry per CDR3 protein. The sample has more than 100,000 distinct CDR3 sequences; roughly 10% are singletons. The sample taken for sequencing was blood, either unsorted or a sorted T cell fraction (not recorded which). These receptor sequences come from a female donor with ankylosing spondylitis or in good health (not recorded which). The CDR3 runs from the conserved cysteine through the conserved F or W. The D gene is left open where the match is weak. Some rows mark clone size as missing; the rest say once, few, many or name a class of expanded clone.

V gene	D gene	clone size	J gene	CDR3 DNA	CDR3 protein
TRBV2	NA	many	TRBJ1-1	TGTGCCAGCAGGGACTTTAGGGAAGCTTTCTTT	CASRDFREAFF
TRBV12-3/TRBV12-4	NA	many	TRBJ2-5	TGTGCCAGCAGGAGACAGGCTCAAGAGACCCAGTACTTC	CASRRQAQETQYF
TRBV20-1	NA	many	TRBJ2-5	TGCAGTGCGCCAGTGGCGTACCAAGAGACCCAGTACTTC	CSAPVAYQETQYF
TRBV3-1	NA	many	TRBJ2-3	TGTGCCAGCAGCCAAGATCGAAAACGGACAGATACGCAGTATTTT	CASSQDRKRTDTQYF
TRBV20-1	TRBD1	many	TRBJ1-2	TGCAGTGCTAGAGGGGGACAGTCAGGCTACACCTTC	CSARGGQSGYTF
TRBV5-1	TRBD2	many	TRBJ2-1	TGCGCCAGCAGCTTGGGAGGGACTAGCCGACTTCCTAGTCATGAGCAGTTCTTC	CASSLGGTSRLPSHEQFF
TRBV10-3	NA	NA	TRBJ2-4	TGTGCCATCAGTGACGGAAACGGCGGCAAAAACATTCAGTACTTC	CAISDGNGGKNIQYF
TRBV5-1	NA	many	TRBJ2-3	TGCGCCAGCAGCTTCAACCCGACCCCAGATACGCAGTATTTT	CASSFNPTPDTQYF
TRBV20-1	TRBD2	many	TRBJ2-7	TGCAGTGCTAACCCAGGGACTAGCGGTTCCTACGAGCAGTACTTC	CSANPGTSGSYEQYF
TRBV24-1	NA	many	TRBJ2-1	TGTGCCACCAGTGATCCAGGGGGGGGCGGCCCATACAATGAGCAGTTCTTC	CATSDPGGGGPYNEQFF
TRBV2	TRBD2	many	TRBJ2-3	TGTGCCAGCAGTGAATTAGCGGGGGGTGCTAGCACAGATACGCAGTATTTT	CASSELAGGASTDTQYF
TRBV28	NA	NA	TRBJ2-7	TGTGCCAGCATGAAGCCGGGGACCTGCGAGCAGTACTTC	CASMKPGTCEQYF
TRBV5-1	NA	many	TRBJ2-3	TGCGCCAGCAGCCCCAGTTTAATCACAGATACGCAGTATTTT	CASSPSLITDTQYF
TRBV5-1	NA	NA	TRBJ2-7	TGCGCCAGCGGGGGTCAGGACTACGAGCAGTACTTC	CASGGQDYEQYF
TRBV5-5	NA	many	TRBJ1-1	TGTGCCAGCAGCTTGGCCTTTGGGAACACTGAAGCTTTCTTT	CASSLAFGNTEAFF
TRBV10-3	NA	many	TRBJ2-7	TGTGCCATCAGGGAGCTGGGCCCCTACGAGCAGTACTTC	CAIRELGPYEQYF
TRBV7-2	TRBD1	many	TRBJ1-6	TGTGCCAGCAGCACAGGGGACTCACCCCTCCACTTT	CASSTGDSPLHF
TRBV20-1	TRBD1	few	TRBJ1-5	TGCAGTGCTAAGGCCGGGACAGGTCTAGGGAGGAATCAGCCCCAGCATTTT	CSAKAGTGLGRNQPQHF
TRBV3-1	NA	many	TRBJ2-5	TGTGCCAGCAGCCAAGAGGGGGCAGGCCAATGGCAGTACTTC	CASSQEGAGQWQYF
TRBV7-2	TRBD2	many	TRBJ2-7	TGTGCCAGCAGCTTAAGGGCTAGCGGGGGATACGAGCAGTACTTC	CASSLRASGGYEQYF
TRBV2	NA	many	TRBJ1-1	TGTGCCAGCAGTCCCGGGGGGCACACTGAAGCTTTCTTT	CASSPGGHTEAFF
TRBV15	NA	many	TRBJ2-4	TGTGCCACCAGCAGAGTGCTAGCACCCCCTTGGAACATTCAGTACTTC	CATSRVLAPPWNIQYF
TRBV29-1	NA	NA	TRBJ2-4	TGCAGCGTTGGAAGCAGACTAGCCAAAAACATTCAGTACTTC	CSVGSRLAKNIQYF
TRBV6-2/TRBV6-3	TRBD2	few	TRBJ2-7	TGTGCCAGCAGTTACGGGCGGGGGAGCGCCTACGAGCAGTACTTC	CASSYGRGSAYEQYF
TRBV11-2	NA	many	TRBJ2-1	TGTGCCAGCAGCTTAGGGACGGCGGGCTCCTACAATGAGCAGTTCTTC	CASSLGTAGSYNEQFF
TRBV20-1	TRBD2	many	TRBJ2-1	TGCAGTCCAAGCGGGAGCTCCTACAATGAGCAGTTCTTC	CSPSGSSYNEQFF
TRBV7-2	TRBD2	many	TRBJ2-3	TGTGCCAGCAGCATCCGTAGCGGGGGTGGTTTAGGAGATACGCAGTATTTT	CASSIRSGGGLGDTQYF
TRBV5-5	NA	many	TRBJ1-2	TGTGCCAGCAGCCCGTCGAGGGGGGGCCTCTATGGCTACACCTTC	CASSPSRGGLYGYTF
TRBV12-3/TRBV12-4	TRBD2	many	TRBJ2-1	TGTGCCAGCAGTTTGAGCGGGGGGTTCGGTGAGCAGTTCTTC	CASSLSGGFGEQFF
TRBV20-1	NA	NA	TRBJ1-4	TGCAGTGCTAGGCCCGAGGGAGGAGTGTTTTTT	CSARPEGGVFF
TRBV14	NA	NA	TRBJ2-1	TGTGCCAGCAGCCAAGGCTTAGTAGAGGGGAACAATGAGCAGTTCTTC	CASSQGLVEGNNEQFF
TRBV11-2	NA	many	TRBJ1-2	TGTGCCAGCAGCTTAGATTTGGCAGTTCTGCACTATGGCTACACCTTC	CASSLDLAVLHYGYTF
TRBV12-3/TRBV12-4	TRBD2	many	TRBJ2-3	TGTGCCAGCACCATCAGCGGGGGCGGAGATACGCAGTATTTT	CASTISGGGDTQYF
TRBV5-1	TRBD2	many	TRBJ2-1	TGCGCCAGCAGCTTGGTGGGGGAGGGCTCCTACAATGAGCAGTTCTTC	CASSLVGEGSYNEQFF
TRBV15	NA	few	TRBJ2-7	TGTGCCACCAGCTGGTCCTCCTACGAGCAGTACTTC	CATSWSSYEQYF
TRBV21-1	NA	many	TRBJ2-5	TGTGCCAGCAGCAGCCTGACAGCCCTACCCAAGACCCAGTACTTC	CASSSLTALPKTQYF
TRBV30	NA	NA	TRBJ2-3	TGTGCCTGGAGCATAGGCAGCGCAGATACGCAGTATTTT	CAWSIGSADTQYF
TRBV5-3	TRBD2	many	TRBJ2-2	TGTGCCACCCGCGGGGAGGGGAGGATCGGCACCGGGGAGCTGTTTTTT	CATRGEGRIGTGELFF
TRBV28	NA	many	TRBJ2-7	TGTGCCAGCAGTTCGGGGTCCGAGCAGTACTTC	CASSSGSEQYF
TRBV20-1	TRBD2	many	TRBJ2-1	TGCAGTGCTAGGACTAGCGGGAGTAGATATGAGCAGTTCTTC	CSARTSGSRYEQFF
TRBV7-9	NA	many	TRBJ1-1	TGTGCCAGCAGCCCCCCCCCCAGCGGTACTGAAGCTTTCTTT	CASSPPPSGTEAFF
TRBV9	NA	many	TRBJ2-1	TGTGCCAGCAGCGTAGATGACAATGAGCAGTTCTTC	CASSVDDNEQFF
TRBV30	NA	many	TRBJ2-1	TGTGCCTGGACCGTAAAAGCGGCGTACAATGAGCAGTTCTTC	CAWTVKAAYNEQFF
TRBV4-2	TRBD2	many	TRBJ2-3	TGTGCCAGCAGCCAAGATGACCTAGCGGGGGGAGATACGCAGTATTTT	CASSQDDLAGGDTQYF
TRBV6-4	NA	NA	TRBJ2-3	TGTGCCAGCAGTGACTTCACGGGAGCCCCCACAGATACGCAGTATTTT	CASSDFTGAPTDTQYF
TRBV28	NA	many	TRBJ2-2	TGTGCCAGCACCAAGAGCGGCGCGGGCACCGGGGAGCTGTTTTTT	CASTKSGAGTGELFF
TRBV7-3	TRBD2	few	TRBJ2-2	TGTGCCAGCAGCCCCCAGGGCGGGGGAACCGGGGAGCTGTTTTTT	CASSPQGGGTGELFF
TRBV5-1	NA	many	TRBJ2-1	TGCGCCAGCAGCTTGGAAAGCGGTTCCTACAATGAGCAGTTCTTC	CASSLESGSYNEQFF
TRBV28	TRBD1	few	TRBJ1-5	TGTGCCAGCAGGGCCGGGACAGAAAATCAGCCCCAGCATTTT	CASRAGTENQPQHF
TRBV7-3	NA	many	TRBJ2-3	TGTGCCAGCTCGGATGGGGCGGGGCACAGCACAGATACGCAGTATTTT	CASSDGAGHSTDTQYF
TRBV5-3	NA	NA	TRBJ2-1	TGTGCCAGGGCCCCCGGGGGTCCCTACAATGAGCAGTTCTTC	CARAPGGPYNEQFF
TRBV7-9	TRBD2	NA	TRBJ2-1	TGTGCCAGCAGAGACGGGCTAGCGGGGATCAATGAGCAGTTCTTC	CASRDGLAGINEQFF
TRBV5-6	NA	many	TRBJ2-7	TGTGCCAGCAGTTCTGGACAGCCGGGTGGGCAGTACTTC	CASSSGQPGGQYF
TRBV5-5	NA	few	TRBJ1-3	TGTGCCAGCAGCTTAGGACATGCCCACTCTGGAAACACCATATATTTT	CASSLGHAHSGNTIYF
TRBV14	NA	many	TRBJ2-5	TGTGCCAGCAGCCAAGGGACTGCTATCCGATGGGAGACCCAGTACTTC	CASSQGTAIRWETQYF